The T cell receptor (beta chain) under discussion was sequenced for a study of cytomegalovirus exposure and HLA in healthy donors. Study context: The study placed approximately 78% of its 398 genotyped donors in the Caucasian-associated ancestry cluster. Study-level results: Within the data, a cluster of highly shared sequence variants was likely a sequencing artifact.

This PCR relied on a set of 60 Vbeta primers and 13 Jbeta primers. Profiled with immunoSEQ multiplex PCR; TCRdb holds only in-frame clones, not every one. Found here are under 200,000 clones, more than 75% of them singletons; the top ten hold around 3.6%. Details on this clone: Its specificity is unknown.

This CDR3 spans 12 amino acids. Germline CDR1 is LNHDA and CDR2 is SQIVND (reference sequence). Trimming took off 5 bases at V and 4 bases at J, with 8 bases between the two ends. The sequenced material came from PBMCs. This TCR was recovered from a man aged 35 to 55 in good health and CMV-seropositive. V is TRBV19 and J is TRBJ1-1, with D unresolved. CDR3 coding DNA: TGTGCCAGTAGTGCCCTAGGCACTGAAGCTTTCTTT. This translates into CASSALGTEAFF.